This TCR beta chain originates from a study of blood T cells in healthy people across ages. The authors ran a second PCR of 7 to 11 cycles using a sample-barcoded 5' primer and a J-beta primer mix. A template-switch adaptor that had 12 random nucleotides put a tag on each cDNA molecule. All samples gave at least 2.5 million CDR3-containing paired-end reads. Using its own MiXCR run on the 5' RACE reads, TCRdb lists one record per CDR3 protein. The sample holds around 820,000 distinct CDR3 sequences, 25% seen once. This clonotype has more than one count but fewer than ten. These data also featured in a second study, about T cells of mothers and their children.

The sequencing input was blood. This receptor was identified in a boy aged 5-17 years in good health.

The CDR3 nucleotides are TGTGCCAGCAGTAAGGGGCCAGGACTAGCGGAAGAGACCCAGTACTTC. This encodes CASSKGPGLAEETQYF. The V gene is TRBV27, the J gene TRBJ2-5; 10 bases are a match to TRBD2. The germline V gene encodes CDR1 MNHEY and CDR2 SMNVEV (reference sequence). There are 16 residues in the CDR3. The J segment lost 3 bases and the V segment lost 5 bases, leaving 9 bases of the junction unmatched.